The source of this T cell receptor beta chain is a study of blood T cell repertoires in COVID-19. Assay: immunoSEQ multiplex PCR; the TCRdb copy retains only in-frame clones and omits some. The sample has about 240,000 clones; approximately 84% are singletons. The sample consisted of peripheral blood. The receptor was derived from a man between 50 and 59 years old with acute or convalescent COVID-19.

The CDR3 here is CASGPGQLEAFF. DNA for the CDR3: TGTGCTAGTGGTCCGGGACAGTTGGAAGCTTTCTTT. The chain joins TRBV12-5 to TRBJ1-1; 7 bases fit TRBD1. The CDR3 is made up of 12 amino acids. Germline V gene data show CDR1 as LGHNT and CDR2 as FRNRAP. Trimming cost V 5 bases and J 8 bases; bases outside gene matches: 5.